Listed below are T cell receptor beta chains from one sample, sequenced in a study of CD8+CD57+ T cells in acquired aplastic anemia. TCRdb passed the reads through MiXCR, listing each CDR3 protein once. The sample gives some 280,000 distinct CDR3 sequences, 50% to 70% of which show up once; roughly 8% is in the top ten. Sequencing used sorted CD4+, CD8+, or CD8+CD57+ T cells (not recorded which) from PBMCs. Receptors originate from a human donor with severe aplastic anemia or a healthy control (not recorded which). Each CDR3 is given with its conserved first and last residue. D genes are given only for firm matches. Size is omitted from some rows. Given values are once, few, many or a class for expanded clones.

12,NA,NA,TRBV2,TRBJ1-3,TGTGCCAGCAGTGGTAACGGAAACACCATATATTTT,CASSGNGNTIYF
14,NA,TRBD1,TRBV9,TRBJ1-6,TGTGCCAGCAGCTACAGACAGGGAGGTTCACCCCTCCACTTT,CASSYRQGGSPLHF
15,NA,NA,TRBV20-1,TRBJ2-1,TGCAGTGCTAGGGGCGGGACAAGCTCCTACAATGAGCAGTTCTTC,CSARGGTSSYNEQFF
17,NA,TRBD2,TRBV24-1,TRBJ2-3,TGTGCCACCAGTGATGGGGGGACTAGCGGGGTCACAGATATGCAGTATTTT,CATSDGGTSGVTDMQYF
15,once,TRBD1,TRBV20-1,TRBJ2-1,TGCAGTGCTAGAGATGTGACAGGGGACTACAATGAGCAGTTCTTC,CSARDVTGDYNEQFF
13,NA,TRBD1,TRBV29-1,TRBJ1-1,TGCAGCGTCGGCGGAGGGGGCACTGAGGTAGCTTTCTTT,CSVGGGGTEVAFF
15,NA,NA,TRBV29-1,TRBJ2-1,TGCAGCGTTGTGGACCGGGGGCCAACCTACAATGAGCAGTTCTTC,CSVVDRGPTYNEQFF
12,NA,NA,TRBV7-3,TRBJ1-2,TGTGCCAGCAGCTTACCGCCGACAGTCCTCACCTTC,CASSLPPTVLTF
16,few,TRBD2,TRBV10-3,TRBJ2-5,TGTGCCACCGGGACTAGCGGGACGGGGTACCAAGAGACCCAGTACTTC,CATGTSGTGYQETQYF
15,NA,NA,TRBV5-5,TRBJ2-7,TGTGCCAGCAGCTTGAGAGCAGCAGGGGCCTACGAGCAGTACTTC,CASSLRAAGAYEQYF
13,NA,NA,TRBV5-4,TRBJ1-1,TGCGCCAGCAGCCAAGCCCCCGACACTGAAGCTTTCTTT,CASSQAPDTEAFF
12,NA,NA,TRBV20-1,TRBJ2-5,TGCAGTGCCGCGGGGACCAATCAGCCCCAGTACTTC,CSAAGTNQPQYF
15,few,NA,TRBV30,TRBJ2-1,TGTGCCTGGAGTGTAAGCTTCCCCTCCTACAATGAGCAGTTCTTC,CAWSVSFPSYNEQFF
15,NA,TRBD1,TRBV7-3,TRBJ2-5,TGTGCCAGCAGCTTAACACCGGGACAGGGGGAGACCCAGTACTTC,CASSLTPGQGETQYF
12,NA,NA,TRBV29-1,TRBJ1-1,TGCAGCGGATTAAGCGGGAACACTGAAGCTTTCTTT,CSGLSGNTEAFF
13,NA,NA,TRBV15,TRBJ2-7,TGTGCCACCAGCAGGGGCGGGAACTACGAGCAGTACTTC,CATSRGGNYEQYF
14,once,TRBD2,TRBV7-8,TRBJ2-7,TGTGCCAGCAGACCTAGCGGGAGTAGCAACGAGCAGTACTTC,CASRPSGSSNEQYF
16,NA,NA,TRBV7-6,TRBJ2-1,TGTGCCAGCAGCTTAGGTGAAGCAGGGCTTTACAATGAGCAGTTCTTC,CASSLGEAGLYNEQFF
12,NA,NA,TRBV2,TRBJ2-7,TGTGCCAGCAGTGAGTCCAGTTTCGAGCAGTACTTC,CASSESSFEQYF
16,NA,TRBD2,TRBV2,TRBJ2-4,TGTGCCAGCAGTGAACTAGCGGGGGGTCTAAAAAACATTCAGTACTTC,CASSELAGGLKNIQYF
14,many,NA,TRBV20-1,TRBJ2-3,TGCAGTGCTATTCCGGGGTATACCCCAGATACGCAGTATTTT,CSAIPGYTPDTQYF
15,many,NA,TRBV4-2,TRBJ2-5,TGTGCCAGCAGCCCGAGGGGCGGTATCCAAGAGACCCAGTACTTC,CASSPRGGIQETQYF
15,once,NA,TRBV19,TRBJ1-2,TGTGCCAGTAGCTGGGGGACCACAAACCGAGATGGCTACACCTTC,CASSWGTTNRDGYTF
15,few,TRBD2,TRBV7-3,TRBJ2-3,TGTGCCAGCACCTCTACTAGCGGACGCACAGATACGCAGTATTTT,CASTSTSGRTDTQYF
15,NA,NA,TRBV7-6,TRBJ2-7,TGTGCTAGCAGCTTAGCGCTTTCTGGCAGCCACGAGCAGTACTTC,CASSLALSGSHEQYF
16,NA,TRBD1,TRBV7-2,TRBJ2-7,TGTGCCAGCAGCCTAAAGCCGGGACAGGGTTACTACGAGCAGTACTTC,CASSLKPGQGYYEQYF
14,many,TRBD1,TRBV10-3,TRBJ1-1,TGTGCCATCAGTGACTCCGGACAGGGGCCATCAGCTTTCTTT,CAISDSGQGPSAFF
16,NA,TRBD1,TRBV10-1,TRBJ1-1,TGCGCCAGCAGGTCAGGGGGCGGGAAGGGGAACACTGAAGCTTTCTTT,CASRSGGGKGNTEAFF
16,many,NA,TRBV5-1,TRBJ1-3,TGCGCCAGCAGCTTAATAGACACATTCTCTGGAAACACCATATATTTT,CASSLIDTFSGNTIYF
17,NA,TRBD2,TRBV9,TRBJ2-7,TGTGCCAGCAGCGTAGGACCGCAGGGAGGGCAAACCTACGAGCAGTACTTC,CASSVGPQGGQTYEQYF
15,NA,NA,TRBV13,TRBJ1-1,TGTGCCAGCAGCTCCCCGGACAGCATGAACACTGAAGCTTTCTTT,CASSSPDSMNTEAFF
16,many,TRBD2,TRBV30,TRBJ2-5,TGTGCCTGGAGTAAGGGGACTAGCGGGGTACAGGAGACCCAGTACTTC,CAWSKGTSGVQETQYF
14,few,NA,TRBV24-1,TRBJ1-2,TGTGCCACCAGTGATTTGGCCCTTGACTATGGCTACACCTTC,CATSDLALDYGYTF
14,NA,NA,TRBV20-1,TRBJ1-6,TGCAGTGCTAGAGAAGCCTGGGACGACTCACCCCTCCACTTT,CSAREAWDDSPLHF
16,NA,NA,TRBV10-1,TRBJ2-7,TGCGCCAGCAGTGAGTTAAACCTCCGACGATCCTACGAGCAGTACTTC,CASSELNLRRSYEQYF
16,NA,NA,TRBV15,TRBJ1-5,TGTGCCACCAGCAGAGATCGGCAGAATAGCAATCAGCCCCAGCATTTT,CATSRDRQNSNQPQHF
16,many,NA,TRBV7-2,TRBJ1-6,TGTGCCAGCAGCTTATTAGGGAGCTCCTATAATTCACCCCTCCACTTT,CASSLLGSSYNSPLHF
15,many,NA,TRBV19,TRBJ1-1,TGTGCCAGTAGTATAGATAGTTTGATGGTATCTGAAGCTTTCTTT,CASSIDSLMVSEAFF
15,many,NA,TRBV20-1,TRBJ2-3,TGCAGTGCTAGACAGGGGACTCCGAAAGGGGATACGCAGTATTTT,CSARQGTPKGDTQYF
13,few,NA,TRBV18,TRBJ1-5,TGTGCCAGCTCACCTCTCCCTGGTACGCCCCAGCATTTT,CASSPLPGTPQHF
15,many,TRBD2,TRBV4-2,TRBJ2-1,TGTGCCAGCAGCCCCTCTTTAGCGGGGTTAAATGAGCAGTTCTTC,CASSPSLAGLNEQFF
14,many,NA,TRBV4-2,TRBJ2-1,TGTGCCAGCAGCCGGGGACGGACCTACAATGAGCAGTTCTTC,CASSRGRTYNEQFF
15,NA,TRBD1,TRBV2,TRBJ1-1,TGTGCCAGCAGTGAAGACAGGGGGATGAACACTGAAGCTTTCTTT,CASSEDRGMNTEAFF
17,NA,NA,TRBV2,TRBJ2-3,TGTGCCAGCAGTGAAGAAGTGACCGCTAGACGCACAGATACGCAGTATTTT,CASSEEVTARRTDTQYF
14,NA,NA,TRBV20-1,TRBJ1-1,TGCAGTGCTAGACCGGGCAAACTGAACACTGAAGCTTTCTTT,CSARPGKLNTEAFF
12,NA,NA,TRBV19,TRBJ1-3,TGTGCCAGTAGTATCGCCTCGAACACCATATATTTT,CASSIASNTIYF
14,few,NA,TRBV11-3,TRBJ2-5,TGTGCCAGCAGTCTCGGGTCCATTCAAGAGACCCAGTACTTC,CASSLGSIQETQYF
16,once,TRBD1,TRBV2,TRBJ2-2,TGTGCCAGCAGTTTAGGGGGCAGCGCGAACACCGGGGAGCTGTTTTTT,CASSLGGSANTGELFF
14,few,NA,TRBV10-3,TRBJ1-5,TGTGCCATCAGTGAGGACGACAGCAATCAGCCCCAGCATTTT,CAISEDDSNQPQHF
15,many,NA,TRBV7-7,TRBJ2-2,TGTGCTAGCAGCCCCCGAGGGACTAACACCGGGGAGCTGTTTTTT,CASSPRGTNTGELFF
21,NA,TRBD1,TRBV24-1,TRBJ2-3,TGTGCCACCAGTGATTCCGTCAACCGGGACAGGGGGCTTCTTGATACAGATACGCAGTATTTT,CATSDSVNRDRGLLDTDTQYF
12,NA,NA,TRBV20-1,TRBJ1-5,TGCAGTGCTAGTGGTTTGGGGGGCCCCCAGCATTTT,CSASGLGGPQHF
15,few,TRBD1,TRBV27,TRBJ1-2,TGTGCCAGCAGCGCTACAGGGGGCGCTTCATGGGGCTACACCTTC,CASSATGGASWGYTF